The 21 T cell receptor beta chains below were found in one sample sequenced in a study of blood T cell repertoires in COVID-19. Generated by immunoSEQ multiplex PCR, the TCRdb table keeps only in-frame clones and is missing some. The sample gives over 150,000 clones, around 79% of which show up once; about 28% is in the top ten. The sample taken for sequencing was peripheral blood. These receptors all come from a woman between 70 and 85 years old with acute or convalescent COVID-19.

The chain couples TRBV7-2 to TRBJ1-1; D not certain. This CDR3 spans 15 amino acids. The germline V gene encodes CDR1 SGHTA and CDR2 FQGNSA. Trimming removed 0 bases at V and 2 bases at J, with 10 bases between. This CDR3 is CASSLALETNTEAFF. In DNA, the CDR3 is TGTGCCAGCAGCTTAGCTTTAGAGACAAACACTGAAGCTTTCTTT. Using reference TRBV7-2 and TRBJ1-1 for the parts outside the CDR3, the full variable domain is GAGVSQSPSNKVTEKGKDVELRCDPISGHTALYWYRQSLGQGLEFLIYFQGNSAPDKSGLPSDRFSAERTGGSVSTLTIQRTQQEDSAVYLCASSLALETNTEAFFGQGTRLTVV.

This chain uses TRBV7-9 with TRBJ2-1; 11 bases line up with TRBD2. Germline loops: CDR1 SEHNR, CDR2 FQNEAQ (reference sequence). The J segment lost 7 bases and the V segment lost 5 bases, leaving 4 bases of the junction unmatched. This CDR3 is 14 amino acids long. The chain's CDR3 is CASSPRLAGNEQFF. CDR3 nucleotide sequence: TGTGCCAGCAGCCCTCGACTAGCGGGAAATGAGCAGTTCTTC.

The rearrangement uses TRBV6-5 and TRBJ1-2, with D perhaps matching TRBD1 (6 bases). The CDR3 sequence is 15 residues long. From germline, CDR1 is MNHEY and CDR2 SVGAGI. V dropped 6 bases and J dropped 5 bases, with 19 bases sitting between them. CDR3 residues: CASRPTGQTAYGYTF. In DNA form, the CDR3 reads TGTGCCAGCAGACCTACAGGACAGACCGCTTATGGCTACACCTTC.

The V and J genes are TRBV2 and TRBJ2-5; TRBD1 might be the D (5 bases). The CDR3 length is 13 residues. V was pared by 5 bases and J by 7 bases, with 14 bases between. Germline V gene lookup returns CDR1 SNHLY and CDR2 FYNNEI. The CDR3 DNA reads TGTGCCAGCAGTTCTCGTCAGGGATTGACCCAGTACTTC. Protein: CASSSRQGLTQYF. Combining the CDR3 with reference TRBV2 and TRBJ2-5 gives the whole variable domain EPEVTQTPSHQVTQMGQEVILRCVPISNHLYFYWYRQILGQKVEFLVSFYNNEISEKSEIFDDQFSVERPDGSNFTLKIRSTKLEDSAMYFCASSSRQGLTQYFGPGTRLLVL.

This clone occurred once. The rearrangement uses TRBV5-1 and TRBJ2-5; 7 bases agree with TRBD2. The CDR3 has 15 residues. The J segment lost 5 bases and the V segment lost 3 bases, leaving 10 bases of the junction unmatched. Germline values: CDR1 SGHRS, CDR2 YFSETQ. Here the CDR3 reads CASSSNPGGRETQYF. The DNA of the CDR3 is TGCGCCAGCAGCTCCAACCCGGGGGGTCGGGAGACCCAGTACTTC. Combining the CDR3 with reference TRBV5-1 and TRBJ2-5 gives the whole variable domain KAGVTQTPRYLIKTRGQQVTLSCSPISGHRSVSWYQQTPGQGLQFLFEYFSETQRNKGNFPGRFSGRQFSNSRSEMNVSTLELGDSALYLCASSSNPGGRETQYFGPGTRLLVL.

This clone has a single count. This chain joins TRBV23-1 and TRBJ1-5; TRBD1 is a possible D gene (6 bases). TRBV23-1 carries the ORF label, with uncertain function. The CDR3 length is 16 residues. V was pared by 4 bases and J by 5 bases, with 18 bases between. The CDR3 coding sequence is TGCGCCAGCAGTCCGGAAACAGGGCTCTTTTATCAGCCCCAGCATTTT. It encodes CASSPETGLFYQPQHF.

CDR3 sequence reads: CASSPIAGGADTQYF. CDR3 in DNA: TGTGCCAGCAGCCCTATAGCGGGAGGGGCAGATACGCAGTATTTT. The chain is built from TRBV7-6 and TRBJ2-3; 11 nucleotides align to TRBD2. Germline-derived CDR1 and CDR2 are SGHVS and FNYEAQ. CDR3 length: 15 residues. V gave up 5 bases and J gave up 4 bases; unmatched junction bases: 5.

DNA of the CDR3: TGTGCCAGTAGCGACAGGGGGCACTCACCCCTCCACTTT. It encodes CASSDRGHSPLHF. The genes are TRBV19 and TRBJ1-6; 10 nucleotides agree with TRBD1. From germline, CDR1 is LNHDA and CDR2 SQIVND (reference sequence). CDR3 size: 13 residues. The V and J ends lost 6 bases and 10 bases, in that order; junction bases with no gene match: 3.

This rearrangement joins TRBV12-3 or TRBV12-4 to TRBJ2-3; D is undetermined. The CDR3 is 13 residues long. V was cut by 1 base and J by 3 bases, with 5 bases left in between. DNA for the CDR3: TGTGCCAGCAGTTTAGGTACTACAGATACGCAGTATTTT. Residues: CASSLGTTDTQYF.

The chain couples TRBV27 to TRBJ2-5; 7 nucleotides match TRBD1. Germline CDR1 MNHEY, CDR2 SMNVEV (reference sequence). The ends lost 0 bases at V and 4 bases at J; junction bases unmatched: 5. The CDR3 runs to 15 residues. CDR3 coding DNA: TGTGCCAGCAGTTTATCGACAGGGCGGAGAGAGACCCAGTACTTC. This sequence encodes CASSLSTGRRETQYF.

CDR3 in amino acids: CASSTGTASNQPQHF. In DNA form, the CDR3 reads TGTGCCAGCAGCACGGGGACAGCTAGCAATCAGCCCCAGCATTTT. The chain is built from TRBV7-9 and TRBJ1-5; 7 nucleotides align to TRBD1. With V trimmed by 5 bases and J by 0 bases, 4 bases remained unmatched. The CDR3 is 15 amino acids. Germline loops: CDR1 SEHNR, CDR2 FQNEAQ (reference sequence).

V is TRBV12-2 and J is TRBJ2-1; the table's D call, TRBD2, was not checked against the DNA. TRBV12-2 is tagged as a pseudogene. CDR3 length: 17 residues. CDR3 in amino acids: CASRLSLLAETYNEQFF. For the CDR3, the DNA is TGTGCAAGTCGCTTGTCACTACTAGCGGAGACCTACAATGAGCAGTTCTTC.

The chain has TRBV5-1 and TRBJ1-4; a possible D gene is TRBD1 (5 bases). The germline V gene encodes CDR1 SGHRS and CDR2 YFSETQ. V gave up 0 bases and J gave up 5 bases, with 11 bases separating them. The CDR3 contains 15 residues. The CDR3 sequence is CASSLDGAQNEKLFF. In DNA, the CDR3 is TGCGCCAGCAGCTTGGATGGGGCCCAGAATGAAAAACTGTTTTTT.

The rearrangement joins TRBV24-1 to TRBJ2-5; a weak D match, TRBD1 (5 bases). The CDR3 runs to 15 residues. V was trimmed by 3 bases and J by 3 bases, leaving 13 bases between them. Germline V gene sequence: CDR1 KGHDR, CDR2 SFDVKD. As DNA, the CDR3 is TGTGCCACCAGTGATGCCATGACAGACGAAGAGACCCAGTACTTC. Its translation is CATSDAMTDEETQYF.

This clone was seen more than once but under ten times. The rearrangement uses TRBV30 and TRBJ1-6, with D tentatively TRBD1 (5 bases). Germline CDR1 GTSNPN, CDR2 SVGIG (reference sequence). The ends were cut back, 1 base at V and 8 bases at J, with 21 bases in the middle. The CDR3 has 17 residues. CDR3 residues: CAWSGFGSRGEDSPLHF. DNA of the CDR3: TGTGCCTGGAGTGGGTTCGGGAGTAGGGGCGAGGATTCACCCCTCCACTTT.

The chain combines TRBV4-2 with TRBJ2-3; a possible D gene is TRBD2 (5 bases). Trimming took off 2 bases at V and 3 bases at J, with 9 bases between the two ends. The CDR3 has 14 residues. Germline CDR1 is LGHNA and CDR2 is YNFKEQ. The CDR3 region is CASSQNPGTDTQYF. The CDR3 region has the DNA TGTGCCAGCAGCCAAAACCCGGGAACAGATACGCAGTATTTT.

This clone is a singleton in its sample. V and J are TRBV9 and TRBJ1-1; D is ambiguous. V was cut by 6 bases and J by 7 bases, with 16 bases left in between. This CDR3 has 13 amino acids. The germline CDR1 and CDR2 sequences are SGDLS and YYNGEE. Here the CDR3 reads CASTSRTMNEAFF. The CDR3 DNA reads TGTGCCAGCACGAGTCGCACCATGAATGAAGCTTTCTTT.

The CDR3 nucleotides are TGTGCCAGCAGCTTAGGGGCGGGGGTCTCTAAGGAGCAGTACTTC. Translated: CASSLGAGVSKEQYF. The rearrangement links TRBV7-9 to TRBJ2-7; 7 bases map to TRBD2. Germline lookup yields CDR1 SEHNR and CDR2 FQNEAQ (reference sequence). CDR3 size: 15 residues. J gave up 7 bases and V 1 base, and 10 bases lay outside the gene matches.

The chain is built from TRBV7-2 and TRBJ2-5; D is unresolved. This CDR3 region has 14 residues. Per germline, CDR1 SGHTA and CDR2 FQGNSA. The V end was cut by 1 base, the J end by 5 bases, with 11 bases between. The CDR3 protein is CASSLGASRETQYF. The CDR3 nucleotides read TGTGCCAGCAGCTTAGGTGCAAGTCGGGAGACCCAGTACTTC.

This clone was observed many times. Distinct nucleotide sequences in the sample also encode this CDR3. The chain has TRBV3-1 (or the pseudogene TRBV3-2) and TRBJ1-6, with 8 bases matching TRBD1. Per germline, CDR1 LGHDT and CDR2 YNNKEL (reference sequence). The V gene end was trimmed by 2 bases and the J gene end by 2 bases; junction bases not matched to a gene: 2. CDR3 length: 16 amino acids. The CDR3 spells CASSQPQGAYNSPLHF. CDR3 in DNA: TGTGCCAGCAGCCAACCACAGGGGGCCTATAATTCACCCCTCCACTTT.

The chain couples TRBV2 to TRBJ2-7; D is uncertain. This CDR3 is built from 13 residues. Looked up from germline, CDR1 is SNHLY and CDR2 is FYNNEI. The V end was cut by 7 bases, the J end by 3 bases, with 13 bases between. DNA of the CDR3: TGTGCCAGCATTGATCGAGTGCGCTACGAGCAGTACTTC. It specifies CASIDRVRYEQYF.